This T cell receptor (beta chain) was recovered during a study of cytomegalovirus exposure and HLA in healthy donors. Study-wide background: A prior analysis found roughly 100 million unique TCR beta sequences from about 179 million T cells.

The study's findings and limits: With later analysis, a missense DCLRE1C variant became linked to TCR beta V- and J-gene trimming. The CMV antigen specificity of a few CMV-associated chains was confirmed through in vitro analysis.

Primers for the PCR totalled 60 Vbeta and 13 Jbeta. The method was immunoSEQ multiplex PCR; TCRdb's version includes in-frame clones alone and lacks a portion of them. The sample holds over 150,000 clones, over 75% seen once. In the case of this clone: The antigen remains undetermined.

J was trimmed by 9 bases and V by 4 bases; bases with no gene match: 13. The V gene's germline CDR1 is SGHRS and CDR2 YFSETQ. This CDR3 contains 15 residues. Source material: PBMCs. The rearrangement uses TRBV5-1 and TRBJ2-1; the match to TRBD2 covers 7 bases. This receptor was obtained from a middle-aged woman in good health and CMV-seropositive. The CDR3 loop is CASSREGGSKSEQFF. Here the CDR3 DNA reads TGCGCCAGCAGCCGTGAAGGCGGGAGCAAGAGTGAGCAGTTCTTC.